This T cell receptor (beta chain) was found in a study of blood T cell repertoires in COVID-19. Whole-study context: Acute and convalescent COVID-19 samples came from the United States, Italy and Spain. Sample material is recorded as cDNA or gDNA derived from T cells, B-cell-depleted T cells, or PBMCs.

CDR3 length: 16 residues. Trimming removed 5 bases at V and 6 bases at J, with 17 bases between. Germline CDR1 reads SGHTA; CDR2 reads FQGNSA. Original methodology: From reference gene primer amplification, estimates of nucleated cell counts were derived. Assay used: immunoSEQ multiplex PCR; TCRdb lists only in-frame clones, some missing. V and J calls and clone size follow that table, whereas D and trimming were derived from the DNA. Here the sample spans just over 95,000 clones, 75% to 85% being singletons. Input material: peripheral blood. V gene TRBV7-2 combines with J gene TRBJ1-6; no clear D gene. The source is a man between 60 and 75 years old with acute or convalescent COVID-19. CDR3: CASSISWAGSNSPLHF. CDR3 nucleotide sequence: TGTGCCAGCAGCATTTCCTGGGCAGGAAGTAATTCACCCCTCCACTTT.